This passage covers 19 T cell receptor beta chains from one sample sequenced in a study of shared clonotypes between healthy human individuals. Generated by immunoSEQ multiplex PCR, the TCRdb table keeps only in-frame clones and is missing some. The sample contains approximately 2,200,000 clones, approximately 94% of which appear only once. Naive-designated CD8 cells lacked CD45RO, were positively enriched for CCR7, and omitted terminally differentiated effector memory CD45RA+ cells. What was sequenced was naive CD8+ T cells from PBMCs. Receptor source: a young man in good health. Some clones in this sample may be carry-over from other donors' samples.

The chain links TRBV9 to TRBJ2-7, with 7 bases lining up with TRBD1. Germline values: CDR1 SGDLS, CDR2 YYNGEE. The CDR3 totals 17 residues. The V and J ends lost 1 base and 2 bases, in that order; junction bases with no gene match: 12. The CDR3 region is CASSVSRDSPPTYEQYF. The CDR3 DNA reads TGTGCCAGCAGCGTAAGTAGGGACAGCCCACCCACCTACGAGCAGTACTTC.

J is TRBJ2-7 and V is TRBV14, with 9 positions matching TRBD2. From germline, CDR1 is SGHDN and CDR2 FVKESK. Germline trimming cut 3 bases from V and 3 bases from J; bases unmatched to any gene: 6. The CDR3 length is 15 residues. CDR3 residues: CASSQVSSGNYEQYF. The CDR3 nucleotides are TGTGCCAGCAGCCAGGTATCTAGCGGGAACTACGAGCAGTACTTC.

The rearrangement links TRBV25-1 to TRBJ1-2; D not resolved. Germline CDR1 is MGHDK and CDR2 is SYGVNS. This CDR3 is 12 amino acids long. Trimming cost V 3 bases and J 2 bases, with 4 bases left between them. CDR3 sequence: CASSDWNYGYTF. CDR3 nucleotides: TGTGCCAGCAGTGATTGGAACTATGGCTACACCTTC.

The chain couples TRBV9 to TRBJ2-5; 7 nucleotides line up with TRBD1. Germline V gene sequence: CDR1 SGDLS, CDR2 YYNGEE. The CDR3 sequence is 13 residues long. Trimming at V came to 4 bases and at J to 3 bases, leaving 3 bases not matched to a gene. The CDR3 sequence: CASSIQGKETQYF. CDR3 coding DNA: TGTGCCAGCAGCATACAGGGGAAAGAGACCCAGTACTTC. Drawing the rest from reference TRBV9 and TRBJ2-5, the complete variable domain is DSGVTQTPKHLITATGQRVTLRCSPRSGDLSVYWYQQSLDQGLQFLIQYYNGEERAKGNILERFSAQQFPDLHSELNLSSLELGDSALYFCASSIQGKETQYFGPGTRLLVL.

This rearrangement joins TRBV5-1 to TRBJ2-3; 7 positions match TRBD1. Trimming cost V 4 bases and J 2 bases; bases outside gene matches: 7. The CDR3 sequence is 15 residues long. Germline-derived CDR1 and CDR2 are SGHRS and YFSETQ. CDR3 protein: CASSPGTADTDTQYF. The CDR3 DNA reads TGCGCCAGCAGCCCGGGGACAGCGGACACAGATACGCAGTATTTT. The full variable domain, completed using reference TRBV5-1 and TRBJ2-3, is KAGVTQTPRYLIKTRGQQVTLSCSPISGHRSVSWYQQTPGQGLQFLFEYFSETQRNKGNFPGRFSGRQFSNSRSEMNVSTLELGDSALYLCASSPGTADTDTQYFGPGTRLTVL.

V is TRBV9 and J is TRBJ2-7; 10 bases fit TRBD2. The germline CDR1 and CDR2 sequences are SGDLS and YYNGEE. With V trimmed by 0 bases and J by 3 bases, 3 bases remained unmatched. The CDR3 totals 15 residues. The DNA of the CDR3 is TGTGCCAGCAGCGTAGAGGCTAGCGGGAGCTACGAGCAGTACTTC. It specifies CASSVEASGSYEQYF.

The chain joins TRBV5-6 to TRBJ2-7; 9 nucleotides match TRBD1. The germline V gene has CDR1 SGHDT and CDR2 YYEEEE. This CDR3 spans 15 amino acids. V was pared by 4 bases and J by 3 bases, with 8 bases of the junction left unmatched. Here the CDR3 reads CASSGGTGLDYEQYF. CDR3 DNA sequence: TGTGCCAGCAGCGGGGGGACAGGGCTAGACTACGAGCAGTACTTC.

The table lists this clone with a count of one. The same CDR3 also results from other DNA sequences found in this sample. CDR3 sequence (DNA): TGTGCCAGCAGTGAACGGGGACCCAATCAGCCCCAGCATTTT. It translates to CASSERGPNQPQHF. The J gene is TRBJ1-5, the V gene TRBV25-1; possibly TRBD1 for D (5 bases). Deletions cut 2 bases from V and 3 bases from J, with 8 bases between. Germline V CDR1 and CDR2: MGHDK, SYGVNS. This CDR3 has 14 residues.

The rearrangement uses TRBV7-9 and TRBJ2-7, with D hard to call. The CDR3 length is 12 residues. Trimming stripped 0 bases from V and 7 bases from J, with 7 bases between. Germline loops: CDR1 SEHNR, CDR2 FQNEAQ (reference sequence). This chain's CDR3 is CASSLAAKEQYF. In DNA form, the CDR3 reads TGTGCCAGCAGCTTAGCAGCGAAGGAGCAGTACTTC.

J is TRBJ1-4 and V is TRBV27; maybe TRBD1 (6 bases). This CDR3 is 16 amino acids long. The germline CDR1 and CDR2 sequences are MNHEY and SMNVEV (reference sequence). Between the trimmed V and J ends, which lost 5 bases and 2 bases, there was a span of 15 bases. This CDR3 reads CASSDTGSHTNEKLFF. The CDR3 DNA is TGTGCCAGCAGTGATACAGGGAGTCACACTAATGAAAAACTGTTTTTT.

This chain uses TRBV7-9 with TRBJ2-7, with 10 positions matching TRBD1. J lost 1 base, V lost 5 bases, and 5 bases had no gene match. This CDR3 is 15 amino acids long. The germline V gene has CDR1 SEHNR and CDR2 FQNEAQ (reference sequence). The CDR3 spells CASSDRDRGSYEQYF. The CDR3 bases are TGTGCCAGCAGCGACCGGGACAGGGGATCCTACGAGCAGTACTTC.

The chain employs TRBV19 and TRBJ2-2; D assignment may be TRBD1 or TRBD2 (5 bases each). This CDR3 has 14 residues. Trimming took 7 bases from V and 4 from J, leaving 13 bases between them. CDR1 and CDR2 (germline): LNHDA, SQIVND (reference sequence). The CDR3 protein is CASIEGYGTGELFF. Here the CDR3 DNA reads TGTGCCAGTATAGAGGGGTATGGCACCGGGGAGCTGTTTTTT. The variable domain in full, completed from reference TRBV19 and TRBJ2-2, reads DGGITQSPKYLFRKEGQNVTLSCEQNLNHDAMYWYRQDPGQGLRLIYYSQIVNDFQKGDIAEGYSVSREKKESFPLTVTSAQKNPTAFYLCASIEGYGTGELFFGEGSRLTVL.

The gene calls are TRBV21-1 and TRBJ2-2; the D call in the table, TRBD1, was not verified against the DNA. TRBV21-1 constitutes a pseudogene. This CDR3 region has 15 residues. The CDR3 is CASSRGQGAPGELFF. DNA for the CDR3: TGTGCCAGCAGCAGGGGGCAGGGGGCGCCCGGGGAGCTGTTTTTT.

The J gene is TRBJ2-3, the V gene TRBV2; D gene uncertain. This CDR3 comprises 14 residues. Trimming shortened V by 2 bases and J by 1 base, and 7 bases separated the two germline ends. The germline V gene encodes CDR1 SNHLY and CDR2 FYNNEI. The CDR3 loop reads CASSEKGGTDTQYF. Written as DNA, the CDR3 is TGTGCCAGCAGTGAAAAAGGCGGCACAGATACGCAGTATTTT.

CDR3 nucleotide sequence: TGTGCCAGCAGTTTATTGGGACAGGGGGCTCCTAATGAAAAACTGTTTTTT. It codes for CASSLLGQGAPNEKLFF. The V and J genes are TRBV27 and TRBJ1-4; 12 bases fit TRBD1. Germline V gene data show CDR1 as MNHEY and CDR2 as SMNVEV (reference sequence). V lost 1 base to trimming and J lost 3 bases; unmatched junction nucleotides: 3. The length of the CDR3 is 17 residues.

The chain links TRBV6-6 to TRBJ1-4; perhaps TRBD1 as D (6 bases). This CDR3 contains 13 residues. V dropped 7 bases and J dropped 8 bases, with 14 bases sitting between them. CDR1 and CDR2 from the germline V gene are MNHNY and SVGAGI (reference sequence). CDR3 region: CASTGAIREKLFF. CDR3 sequence (DNA): TGTGCCAGCACGGGGGCTATCAGGGAAAAACTGTTTTTT.

This clone appeared once. The CDR3, as DNA: TGTGCCAGCAGCTTACGAGCCGACACCGGGGAGCTGTTTTTT. Its protein product is CASSLRADTGELFF. This chain connects TRBV7-9 to TRBJ2-2; D call uncertain. This CDR3 comprises 14 residues. Looked up from germline, CDR1 is SEHNR and CDR2 is FQNEAQ (reference sequence). Trimming pared 2 bases from V and 3 bases from J, leaving 7 bases between.

The CDR3 sequence is CASSLEQGVLTGELFF. In DNA form, the CDR3 reads TGTGCCAGCAGCTTGGAACAGGGGGTGTTGACCGGGGAGCTGTTTTTT. The rearrangement joins TRBV5-8 to TRBJ2-2; 8 nucleotides align to TRBD1. Germline V gene sequence: CDR1 SGHTS, CDR2 YDEGEE. The CDR3 sequence is 16 residues long. The junction had 6 bases not matched to a gene; V was cut back by 0 bases and J by 5 bases.

The gene calls are TRBV13 and TRBJ2-3, with D possibly called TRBD1 or TRBD2 (5 bases each). V lost 2 bases and J 0 bases, leaving 9 bases between the germline ends. The CDR3 is made up of 15 amino acids. The V gene's germline CDR1 is PRHDT and CDR2 FYEKMQ (reference sequence). CDR3 in DNA: TGTGCCAGCAGCTTAAGGGGAGCTAGCACAGATACGCAGTATTTT. Translating gives CASSLRGASTDTQYF.